A selection of T cell receptor beta chains follows, all from one sample in a study of cytomegalovirus exposure and HLA in healthy donors. Profiled with immunoSEQ multiplex PCR; TCRdb holds only in-frame clones, not every one. The table records around 150,000 clones, 65% to 80% of them present only once. The sample comprised PBMCs. These receptors originate from a woman aged 40-49 years in good health and CMV-seronegative. Both conserved end residues are part of each CDR3. The D gene is left open where the match is weak. Rows may omit the clone size; those that give it use once, few, many or a size class.

D gene	V gene	J gene	clone size	CDR3 DNA	CDR3 protein
TRBD1	TRBV7-9	TRBJ1-4	few	TGTGCCAGCAGCGAAGGGGGCGGCTATGAAAAACTGTTTTTT	CASSEGGGYEKLFF
TRBD1	TRBV6-5	TRBJ1-5	few	TGTGCCACTACCGGGACAGGACCGAATCAGCCCCAGCATTTT	CATTGTGPNQPQHF
TRBD1	TRBV2	TRBJ1-2	NA	TGTGCCAGCAGTCCAGGGGACAGCTACGCTTATGGCTACACCTTC	CASSPGDSYAYGYTF
NA	TRBV5-1	TRBJ1-1	few	TGCGCCAGCAGCTTGGATGGGAGGGCGTACACTGAAGCTTTCTTT	CASSLDGRAYTEAFF
TRBD2	TRBV9	TRBJ2-6	NA	TGTGCCAGCAGCGTAGGCCGCAAAGCGGGAGGGGCCAACGTCCTGACTTTC	CASSVGRKAGGANVLTF
TRBD2	TRBV30	TRBJ2-5	NA	TGTGCCTGGAGTGTACTCGCGGGGGGGACCGGAGAGACCCAGTACTTC	CAWSVLAGGTGETQYF
TRBD1	TRBV5-4	TRBJ1-2	NA	TGTGCCAGCAGCTTGGCCGAGACAGGGGGAGACGGCTACACCTTC	CASSLAETGGDGYTF
NA	TRBV2	TRBJ2-6	NA	TGTGCCAGCAGTGCAGTCTCTGGGGCCAACGTCCTGACTTTC	CASSAVSGANVLTF
NA	TRBV6-5	TRBJ1-6	NA	TGTGCCAGCACCGGGGAGGAGACCTATAATTCACCCCTCCACTTT	CASTGEETYNSPLHF
TRBD2	TRBV6-5	TRBJ2-1	NA	TGTGCCAGCAGTGAAGCGGGGGTTGGGGCGCAGTTCTTC	CASSEAGVGAQFF
NA	TRBV19	TRBJ1-2	NA	TGTGCCAGTAGTATAGCGGACGCGGGGAACTGGAACTATGGCTACACCTTC	CASSIADAGNWNYGYTF
NA	TRBV5-1	TRBJ1-2	NA	TGCGCCAGCAGCTTAGTAGGGGACTATGGCTACACCTTC	CASSLVGDYGYTF
NA	TRBV7-9	TRBJ2-3	NA	TGTGCCAGCAGCTTTCGGCGGGGTGGCCCAGATACGCAGTATTTT	CASSFRRGGPDTQYF
NA	TRBV28	TRBJ1-1	NA	TGTGCCAGCCAAAGTATGCGGGTTGGCACTGAAGCTTTCTTT	CASQSMRVGTEAFF
TRBD1	TRBV18	TRBJ1-1	NA	TGTGCCAGCTTCTGGGTTCCTCTGGCAGGGGGCGAGAACACTGAAGCTTTCTTT	CASFWVPLAGGENTEAFF
NA	TRBV6-5	TRBJ1-2	NA	TGTGCCAGCAGTCTCGTACAGGGCAATGGCTACACCTTC	CASSLVQGNGYTF
TRBD1	TRBV9	TRBJ2-3	NA	TGTGCCACTGGACAGGGGACCACAGATACGCAGTATTTT	CATGQGTTDTQYF
NA	TRBV7-9	TRBJ2-7	few	TGTGCCAGCAGCTTAGGCGAGGAGTGGCAGCTCAATTCCTACGAGCAGTACTTC	CASSLGEEWQLNSYEQYF
NA	TRBV9	TRBJ1-2	NA	TGTGCCAGCAGCGTTAGAGACCCGGGACTCTATGGCTACACCTTC	CASSVRDPGLYGYTF
TRBD2	TRBV10-3	TRBJ2-1	NA	TGTGCCATCACGACTAGCGGGAGCAGTGAGCAGTTCTTC	CAITTSGSSEQFF
NA	TRBV19	TRBJ2-5	NA	TGTGCCAGTAGTATACAGGGAAGTGGCCAAGAGACCCAGTACTTC	CASSIQGSGQETQYF
NA	TRBV6-5	TRBJ1-5	NA	TGTGCCAGCAGTTACTCTGCCCCCGGGAGCAATCAGCCCCAGCATTTT	CASSYSAPGSNQPQHF
NA	TRBV10-3	TRBJ1-1	NA	TGTGCCATCAGTGAGAGGACCGGGGTAGAAGCTTTCTTT	CAISERTGVEAFF
TRBD1	TRBV11-2	TRBJ1-5	NA	TGTGCCAGCAGCTGGGGGACAGGCGTTCAGCCCCAGCATTTT	CASSWGTGVQPQHF
TRBD1	TRBV19	TRBJ1-1	NA	TGTGCCAGTAGTATCGTCCGGGACAGGGGGGAAGACACTGAAGCTTTCTTT	CASSIVRDRGEDTEAFF
NA	TRBV6-6	TRBJ1-5	NA	TGTGCCAGCAGCCCCCGAGGCGGGGGGCAGCCCCAGCATTTT	CASSPRGGGQPQHF
TRBD1	TRBV5-4	TRBJ2-1	once	TGTGCCAGCAGCCTCCGGACAGGGGGAACCAATGAGCAGTTCTTC	CASSLRTGGTNEQFF
NA	TRBV11-1	TRBJ2-5	NA	TGTGCCAGCAGCCCAGGACAGCAAGAGACCCAGTACTTC	CASSPGQQETQYF
TRBD1	TRBV5-4	TRBJ1-1	NA	TGTGCCAGCAGTTACACGACAGGGAGGCCCACTGAAGCTTTCTTT	CASSYTTGRPTEAFF
NA	TRBV19	TRBJ2-7	NA	TGTGCCACCGGCCGGGACTTACTCTACGAGCAGTACTTC	CATGRDLLYEQYF
NA	TRBV6-1	TRBJ2-7	NA	TGTGCCAGCAGGGTGGGGGCAGCCTACGAGCAGTACTTC	CASRVGAAYEQYF
NA	TRBV19	TRBJ1-2	once	TGTGCCAGTAGTATCCTTGTGACAGTAAACTATGGCTACACCTTC	CASSILVTVNYGYTF
NA	TRBV27	TRBJ2-3	NA	TGTGCCAGCAGCAACTCCCTGCCGAGTACAGATACGCAGTATTTT	CASSNSLPSTDTQYF
NA	TRBV28	TRBJ1-2	few	TGTGCCAGCAGTTTTGGCCTCAGGAACCTCTATGGCTACACCTTC	CASSFGLRNLYGYTF
NA	TRBV11-2	TRBJ1-1	NA	TGTGCCAGCAGCCTTTGGACAGCGACGAACACTGAAGCTTTCTTT	CASSLWTATNTEAFF
NA	TRBV6-1	TRBJ2-1	NA	TGTGCCAGCATCCAAGGGGGGGCCTACAATGAGCAGTTCTTC	CASIQGGAYNEQFF
NA	TRBV10-2	TRBJ2-5	NA	TGCGCCAGCAGAACCGGGACAATCGCCTCCCAATCAACCGTGTACCAAGAGACCCAGTACTTC	CASRTGTIASQSTVYQETQYF
TRBD1	TRBV5-1	TRBJ1-4	few	TGCGCCAGCAGCTTCGTAACCCTCCGACAGGGAGGTGGAAAACTGTTTTTT	CASSFVTLRQGGGKLFF
NA	TRBV20-1	TRBJ2-1	NA	TGCAGTGCTAGTAGGAGCGCTGAGCAGTTCTTC	CSASRSAEQFF
TRBD2	TRBV9	TRBJ2-7	NA	TGTGCCAGCAGCGCCCGACTAGCGGGAGGTCTATACGAGCAGTACTTC	CASSARLAGGLYEQYF
NA	TRBV6-1	TRBJ2-7	NA	TGTGCCAGCAGGTCCTTTGTCGGGGGCTCCTACGAGCAGTACTTC	CASRSFVGGSYEQYF
TRBD2	TRBV9	TRBJ2-1	NA	TGTGCCAGCAGCTTCGGGGGGGGCTCGGGGCTGAGGGATGAGCAGTTCTTC	CASSFGGGSGLRDEQFF
NA	TRBV5-8	TRBJ2-6	few	TGTGCCAGCAGGGGGGGACCTTCTGGGGCCAACGTCCTGACTTTC	CASRGGPSGANVLTF
TRBD1	TRBV4-1	TRBJ2-5	NA	TGCGCCAGCAGCCAAAGAGACAGGGCCGGGGAGACCCAGTACTTC	CASSQRDRAGETQYF
NA	TRBV5-1	TRBJ2-1	NA	TGCGCCAGCAGCTTTGGCGGCTACAATGAGCAGTTCTTC	CASSFGGYNEQFF
NA	TRBV4-1	TRBJ1-1	NA	TGCGCCAGCAGCCAACTCGGGTACGTGAACACTGAAGCTTTCTTT	CASSQLGYVNTEAFF
NA	TRBV5-6	TRBJ1-1	once	TGTGCCAGCAGCTTGGTCTCAGGGCCGGGCACTGAAGCTTTCTTT	CASSLVSGPGTEAFF
TRBD1	TRBV6-1	TRBJ1-2	NA	TGTGCCACAGGACAGGGGCTTAACTATGGCTACACCTTC	CATGQGLNYGYTF
NA	TRBV5-5	TRBJ1-4	NA	TGTGCCAGCAGCTTGGCGGGGGGACTAGGGACTAATGAAAAACTGTTTTTT	CASSLAGGLGTNEKLFF
NA	TRBV18	TRBJ1-1	NA	TGTGCCAGCTCACCACGGGGCGGGGGGGGCCTGAACACTGAAGCTTTCTTT	CASSPRGGGGLNTEAFF
TRBD1	TRBV6-4	TRBJ2-5	NA	TGTGCCAGCAGTCGACAGGGACAAGAGACCCAGTACTTC	CASSRQGQETQYF
TRBD1	TRBV10-1	TRBJ1-1	few	TGCGCCAGCAGTGTTTCCGACAGGGGGTTTTACACTGAAGCTTTCTTT	CASSVSDRGFYTEAFF
NA	TRBV5-5	TRBJ2-1	NA	TGTGCCAGCAGCGGGGGTTGGGGCCTAGCGAATCACAATGAGCAGTTCTTC	CASSGGWGLANHNEQFF